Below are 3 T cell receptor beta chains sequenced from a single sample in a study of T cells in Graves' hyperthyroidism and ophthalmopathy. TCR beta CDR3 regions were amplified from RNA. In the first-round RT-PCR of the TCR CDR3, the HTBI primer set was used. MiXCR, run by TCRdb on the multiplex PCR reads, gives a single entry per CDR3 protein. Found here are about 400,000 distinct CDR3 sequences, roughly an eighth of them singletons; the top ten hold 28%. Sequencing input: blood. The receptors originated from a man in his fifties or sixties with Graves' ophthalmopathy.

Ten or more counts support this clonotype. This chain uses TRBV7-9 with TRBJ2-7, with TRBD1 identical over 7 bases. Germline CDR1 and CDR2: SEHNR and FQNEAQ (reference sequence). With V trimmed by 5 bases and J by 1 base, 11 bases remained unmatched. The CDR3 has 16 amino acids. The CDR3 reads CASSPPDRATSYEQYF. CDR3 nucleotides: TGTGCCAGCAGCCCGCCAGACAGGGCGACATCCTACGAGCAGTACTTC.

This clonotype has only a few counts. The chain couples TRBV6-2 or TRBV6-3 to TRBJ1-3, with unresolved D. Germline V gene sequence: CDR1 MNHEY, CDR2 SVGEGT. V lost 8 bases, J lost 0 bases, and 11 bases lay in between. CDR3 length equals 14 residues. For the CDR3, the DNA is TGTGCCAGCGATGACCGGAGCTCTGGAAACACCATATATTTT. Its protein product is CASDDRSSGNTIYF.

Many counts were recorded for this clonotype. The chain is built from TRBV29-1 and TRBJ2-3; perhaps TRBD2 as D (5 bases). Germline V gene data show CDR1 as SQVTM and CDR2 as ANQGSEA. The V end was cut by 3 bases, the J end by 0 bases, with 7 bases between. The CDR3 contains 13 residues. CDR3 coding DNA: TGCAGCGTTGACCGGGATAGCACAGATACGCAGTATTTT. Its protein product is CSVDRDSTDTQYF.